The 4 T cell receptor beta chains below were found in one sample sequenced in a study of T cell repertoires in cytomegalovirus infection. Via MiXCR, TCRdb re-called the reads, giving one row per CDR3 protein. Among a few hundred thousand distinct CDR3 sequences listed, more than 8% were seen once. The sequenced sample was PBMCs. The receptors shown here come from a human donor in good health (CMV status not recorded). Some clones in this sample may be carry-over from other donors' samples.

The genes are TRBV7-9 and TRBJ2-3; a weak D match, TRBD2 (6 bases). The V end was cut by 4 bases, the J end by 4 bases, with 12 bases between. Germline values: CDR1 SEHNR, CDR2 FQNEAQ (reference sequence). The CDR3 runs to 14 residues. The CDR3, as DNA: TGTGCCAGCAGCTCCTGGCGGGACCCAGATACGCAGTATTTT. Amino acid sequence: CASSSWRDPDTQYF.

There are many counts of this clonotype. V and J are TRBV20-1 and TRBJ2-2; TRBD1 matches at 7 bases. The CDR3 is made up of 16 amino acids. Trimming at V came to 6 bases and at J to 6 bases, leaving 16 bases not matched to a gene. In germline, CDR1 is DFQATT, CDR2 SNEGSKA (reference sequence). Here the CDR3 DNA reads TGCAGTGCCCCGACTGTTAGGGGGCGTTTAGCCGGGGAGCTGTTTTTT. It specifies CSAPTVRGRLAGELFF.

This clonotype was observed many times. The chain joins TRBV6-1 to TRBJ1-3, with D hard to call. The CDR3 length is 15 residues. In germline, CDR1 is MNHNS, CDR2 SASEGT. V was cut by 6 bases and J by 0 bases, with 12 bases left in between. The CDR3 sequence is CASRQGRRSGNTIYF. CDR3 coding DNA: TGTGCCAGCAGGCAAGGTAGACGCTCTGGAAACACCATATATTTT.

This clonotype was observed at least ten times. The chain recombines TRBV7-9 with TRBJ2-7, with a tentative D call TRBD2 (6 bases). Per germline, CDR1 SEHNR and CDR2 FQNEAQ (reference sequence). Trimming took 5 bases from V and 3 from J, leaving 14 bases between them. The CDR3 extends over 14 amino acids. The CDR3 bases are TGTGCCAGCAGCCCCTGGGCGGGAAACTACGAGCAGTACTTC. Amino acid sequence: CASSPWAGNYEQYF.